Below are 28 T cell receptor beta chains sequenced from a single sample in a study of blood T cell repertoires in COVID-19. Using immunoSEQ multiplex PCR, the repertoire was profiled, and TCRdb retains in-frame clones only, with some absent. The sample shows about 34,000 clones, over 85% of them seen only once. The sample comprised peripheral blood. The receptors derive from a human donor in a cohort sampled during active COVID-19.

CDR3 region: CASSPVYPSYNEQFF. The CDR3 nucleotides are TGTGCCAGCAGCCCAGTTTACCCCTCCTACAATGAGCAGTTCTTC. This chain connects TRBV11-2 to TRBJ2-1; D unresolved. Germline CDR1 SGHAT, CDR2 FQNNGV. V was clipped by 5 bases and J by 0 bases, with 11 bases between them. CDR3 size: 15 residues.

The genes are TRBV11-3 and TRBJ2-2; 14 bases are a match to TRBD2. Germline V gives CDR1 SGHNT, CDR2 YENEEA. The V gene end was trimmed by 5 bases and the J gene end by 4 bases; junction bases not matched to a gene: 6. There are 17 residues in the CDR3. CDR3 region: CASSPGLAGVGTGELFF. CDR3 bases: TGTGCCAGCAGCCCGGGACTAGCGGGAGTGGGCACCGGGGAGCTGTTTTTT.

The V gene is TRBV6-4, the J gene TRBJ2-3; 12 bases match TRBD1. The CDR3 length is 15 residues. Unmatched junction bases numbered 3, after V lost 4 bases and J lost 4 bases. The V gene's germline CDR1 is MRHNA and CDR2 SNTAGT. The CDR3 sequence is CASSAGTGGADTQYF. In DNA, the CDR3 is TGTGCCAGCAGTGCCGGGACAGGGGGCGCAGATACGCAGTATTTT.

CDR3 loop: CASSLGGGFREQFF. The CDR3 DNA reads TGTGCCAGCAGCTTAGGGGGAGGGTTTAGAGAGCAGTTCTTC. J is TRBJ2-1 and V is TRBV11-3; 7 bases are shared with TRBD2. The trim removed 1 base at V and 10 bases at J, leaving 7 bases unmatched. Germline CDR1 is SGHNT and CDR2 is YENEEA. The CDR3 spans 14 residues.

This clone was seen just once. The genes are TRBV29-1 and TRBJ2-7; 10 bases match TRBD2. The germline V gene encodes CDR1 SQVTM and CDR2 ANQGSEA. This CDR3 is 14 amino acids long. With V trimmed by 2 bases and J by 1 base, 2 bases remained unmatched. CDR3 sequence reads: CSVEPSGSSYEQYF. As DNA, the CDR3 is TGCAGCGTTGAACCTAGCGGGAGTTCCTACGAGCAGTACTTC.

V usage is TRBV2 and J usage is TRBJ2-1, with D perhaps TRBD1 (6 bases). The CDR3 consists of 12 residues. The germline CDR1 and CDR2 sequences are SNHLY and FYNNEI. V was pared by 8 bases and J by 9 bases, with 14 bases between. The CDR3 sequence is CASGWTEPEQFF. In DNA, the CDR3 is TGTGCCAGCGGATGGACAGAGCCTGAGCAGTTCTTC.

CDR3 amino acids: CASSFGQGSYEQYF. CDR3 in DNA: TGTGCCAGCAGTTTCGGACAGGGTTCCTACGAGCAGTACTTC. V gene TRBV27 combines with J gene TRBJ2-7; TRBD1 aligns across 8 bases. CDR1 is MNHEY, CDR2 SMNVEV, per germline (reference sequence). V gave up 3 bases and J gave up 1 base; unmatched junction bases: 2. The CDR3 has 14 residues.

The chain links TRBV6-6 to TRBJ2-7; 7 bases are a match to TRBD1. V gave up 6 bases and J gave up 2 bases; unmatched junction bases: 10. The CDR3 is made up of 15 amino acids. Germline CDR1 and CDR2: MNHNY and SVGAGI (reference sequence). The CDR3 DNA reads as TGTGCCAGCAGGGAGAGCCCGGGACAGCCCTACGAGCAGTACTTC. It codes for CASRESPGQPYEQYF.

The chain links TRBV10-1 to TRBJ2-2, with a weak D call TRBD1 (5 bases). Germline assignment: CDR1 WNHNN and CDR2 SYGVQD (reference sequence). The V end lost 2 bases, the J end lost 1 base, and 11 bases lay between the germline ends. The length of the CDR3 is 16 residues. The DNA for the CDR3 is TGCGCCAGCAGTGAGGGGGCAGTCGAGAACACCGGGGAGCTGTTTTTT. Translation: CASSEGAVENTGELFF.

The chain recombines TRBV14 with TRBJ1-6; D may be TRBD1 (6 bases). V lost 3 bases to trimming and J lost 8 bases, with 11 bases between them. CDR1 is SGHDN, CDR2 FVKESK, per germline. The CDR3 consists of 14 residues. The chain's CDR3 is CASSQDSWYSPLHF. In DNA, the CDR3 is TGTGCCAGCAGCCAGGACAGTTGGTATTCACCCCTCCACTTT.

This clone was seen just once. The chain employs TRBV27 and TRBJ1-6; the D gene is possibly TRBD1 (6 bases). Germline V CDR1 and CDR2: MNHEY, SMNVEV (reference sequence). The CDR3 runs to 13 residues. V shed 5 bases and J shed 6 bases, with 8 bases lying between them. CDR3 amino acids: CASSRDINSPLHF. The DNA for the CDR3 is TGTGCCAGCAGTCGGGACATTAATTCACCCCTCCACTTT.

The genes are TRBV6-1 and TRBJ2-4; D is unclear. There are 12 residues in the CDR3. CDR1 and CDR2 (germline): MNHNS, SASEGT. V was pared by 0 bases and J by 9 bases, with 6 bases between. The chain's CDR3 is CASSEATGIQYF. In nucleotides, the CDR3 is TGTGCCAGCAGTGAAGCCACGGGCATTCAGTACTTC.

This chain links TRBV27 with TRBJ1-6; TRBD1 might be the D (6 bases). Germline CDR1 MNHEY, CDR2 SMNVEV (reference sequence). The CDR3 sequence is 15 residues long. Trimming cost V 1 base and J 6 bases, with 10 bases left between them. This chain's CDR3 is CASSLWSGANSPLHF. The CDR3 DNA sequence: TGTGCCAGCAGTTTATGGTCAGGGGCTAATTCACCCCTCCACTTT.

The CDR3 bases are TGTGCCAGCAGCGGTGGGACTAGCGGGAGAACAGATACGCAGTATTTT. Amino acid sequence: CASSGGTSGRTDTQYF. V is TRBV11-2 and J is TRBJ2-3; TRBD2 aligns across 14 bases. The CDR3 spans 16 residues. The trim removed 5 bases at V and 3 bases at J, leaving 4 bases unmatched. Looked up from germline, CDR1 is SGHAT and CDR2 is FQNNGV.

The chain carries TRBV6-6 and TRBJ1-4; 7 nucleotides agree with TRBD1. Trimming at V came to 5 bases and at J to 7 bases, leaving 10 bases not matched to a gene. CDR1 is MNHNY, CDR2 SVGAGI, per germline (reference sequence). The CDR3 totals 15 residues. The CDR3 reads CASSHQATGTEKLFF. CDR3 in DNA: TGTGCCAGCAGTCATCAGGCGACAGGGACTGAAAAACTGTTTTTT.

The rearrangement joins TRBV7-8 to TRBJ1-2; D unclear. This CDR3 has 16 residues. V lost 5 bases and J 5 bases, leaving 21 bases between the germline ends. In germline, CDR1 is SGHVS, CDR2 FQNEAQ. CDR3 amino acids: CASSPRIAEGLYGYTF. DNA of the CDR3: TGTGCCAGCAGCCCCCGCATAGCCGAGGGCCTATATGGCTACACCTTC.

This rearrangement joins TRBV19 to TRBJ2-1; 9 nucleotides align to TRBD1. V trimming: 9 bases; J trimming: 6 bases; junction bases outside the gene matches: 12. CDR1 and CDR2 from the germline V gene are LNHDA and SQIVND (reference sequence). The CDR3 runs to 15 residues. The CDR3 reads CASSRPGTGSNEQFF. Here the CDR3 DNA reads TGTGCCAGCTCCCGGCCCGGGACAGGGAGCAATGAGCAGTTCTTC. The full variable domain, its missing parts supplied by reference TRBV19 and TRBJ2-1, is DGGITQSPKYLFRKEGQNVTLSCEQNLNHDAMYWYRQDPGQGLRLIYYSQIVNDFQKGDIAEGYSVSREKKESFPLTVTSAQKNPTAFYLCASSRPGTGSNEQFFGPGTRLTVL.

The chain recombines TRBV5-1 with TRBJ2-7; TRBD2 is a possible D gene (5 bases). From germline, CDR1 is SGHRS and CDR2 YFSETQ. The CDR3 is made up of 15 amino acids. Trimming took off 3 bases at V and 5 bases at J, with 18 bases between the two ends. DNA of the CDR3: TGCGCCAGCAGCTCCCAAAGCGGTTATGGCAACGAGCAGTACTTC. Encoded protein: CASSSQSGYGNEQYF. Supplemented by reference TRBV5-1 and TRBJ2-7, the full variable domain reads KAGVTQTPRYLIKTRGQQVTLSCSPISGHRSVSWYQQTPGQGLQFLFEYFSETQRNKGNFPGRFSGRQFSNSRSEMNVSTLELGDSALYLCASSSQSGYGNEQYFGPGTRLTVT.

This chain connects TRBV6-5 to TRBJ2-1, with TRBD1 matching 7 bases. The CDR3 consists of 14 residues. Unmatched junction bases numbered 11, after V lost 8 bases and J lost 7 bases. The germline CDR1 and CDR2 sequences are MNHEY and SVGAGI. CDR3: CASERQGQWNEQFF. The CDR3 DNA sequence: TGTGCCAGCGAGAGACAGGGCCAGTGGAATGAGCAGTTCTTC.

This sequence joins TRBV19 and TRBJ1-3, with D perhaps matching TRBD1 (5 bases). V dropped 1 base and J dropped 8 bases, with 12 bases sitting between them. This CDR3 comprises 14 residues. CDR1 and CDR2 from the germline V gene are LNHDA and SQIVND (reference sequence). This CDR3 is CASSIGQIEDTIYF. The DNA of the CDR3 is TGTGCCAGTAGTATAGGACAGATCGAGGACACCATATATTTT.

This clone was observed once. V gene TRBV6-2 or TRBV6-3 combines with J gene TRBJ1-5, with 12 nucleotides matching TRBD1. This CDR3 is 17 amino acids long. V lost 6 bases to trimming and J lost 2 bases; unmatched junction nucleotides: 8. CDR1 and CDR2 (germline): MNHEY, SVGEGT. As DNA, the CDR3 is TGTGCCAGCAGCTCCGGGACAGGGGGCTGGGGCAATCAGCCCCAGCATTTT. Its protein product is CASSSGTGGWGNQPQHF.

This chain uses TRBV2 with TRBJ2-6; 7 positions agree with TRBD1. CDR3 length equals 15 residues. V was clipped by 7 bases and J by 1 base; unmatched bases: 4. Germline V lookup: CDR1 SNHLY, CDR2 FYNNEI. CDR3 protein: CASTGGPSGANVLTF. CDR3 in DNA: TGTGCCAGCACAGGGGGACCGTCTGGGGCCAACGTCCTGACTTTC.

The rearrangement links TRBV11-2 to TRBJ1-5; no clear D. V dropped 4 bases and J dropped 4 bases, with 5 bases sitting between them. The CDR3 loop spans 12 amino acids. Per the germline V gene, CDR1 is SGHAT and CDR2 is FQNNGV. The CDR3, as DNA: TGTGCCAGCAGCTCCCCAAATCAGCCCCAGCATTTT. It encodes CASSSPNQPQHF.

The V call is TRBV2, the J call TRBJ2-3; possible D gene TRBD2, 6 bases. Germline-derived CDR1 and CDR2 are SNHLY and FYNNEI. V dropped 8 bases and J dropped 2 bases, with 20 bases sitting between them. CDR3 length: 16 amino acids. CDR3 DNA: TGTGCCAGCGCCCCGGGACTGCCGACGGACACAGATACGCAGTATTTT. Its protein product is CASAPGLPTDTDTQYF. The entire variable domain, with the rest obtained from reference TRBV2 and TRBJ2-3, is as follows: EPEVTQTPSHQVTQMGQEVILRCVPISNHLYFYWYRQILGQKVEFLVSFYNNEISEKSEIFDDQFSVERPDGSNFTLKIRSTKLEDSAMYFCASAPGLPTDTDTQYFGPGTRLTVL.

The V call is TRBV15, the J call TRBJ1-4; no definite D call. V was pared by 0 bases and J by 7 bases, with 12 bases between. Germline CDR1 is LNHNV and CDR2 is YYDKDF (reference sequence). The CDR3 spans 15 residues. CDR3 coding DNA: TGTGCCACCAGCAGAGATAGGACGGAGGGTGAAAAACTGTTTTTT. Its protein is CATSRDRTEGEKLFF.

V and J are TRBV10-2 and TRBJ1-5, with D possibly TRBD1 on 6 matching bases. The CDR3 length is 13 residues. Germline-derived CDR1 and CDR2 are WSHSY and SAAADI. Trimming took 3 bases from V and 7 from J, leaving 10 bases between them. The CDR3 DNA reads TGCGCCAGCAGTGATGACAGGTTCCAGCCCCAGCATTTT. As protein: CASSDDRFQPQHF.

V is TRBV19 and J is TRBJ2-7; D call uncertain. This CDR3 is 14 amino acids long. CDR1 is LNHDA, CDR2 SQIVND, per germline (reference sequence). V lost 5 bases to trimming and J lost 0 bases, with 11 bases between them. The CDR3 sequence: CASSQAVSSYEQYF. The CDR3 DNA reads TGTGCCAGTAGTCAGGCAGTGAGCTCCTACGAGCAGTACTTC.

V usage is TRBV7-3 and J usage is TRBJ1-1; possible D gene TRBD1, 6 bases. The germline V gene encodes CDR1 SGHTA and CDR2 FQGTGA. Between the trimmed V and J ends, which lost 6 bases and 3 bases, there was a span of 11 bases. The CDR3 has 13 residues. The CDR3 nucleotides are TGTGCCAGCAGGAGACAGGTAGACACTGAAGCTTTCTTT. Its translation is CASRRQVDTEAFF.